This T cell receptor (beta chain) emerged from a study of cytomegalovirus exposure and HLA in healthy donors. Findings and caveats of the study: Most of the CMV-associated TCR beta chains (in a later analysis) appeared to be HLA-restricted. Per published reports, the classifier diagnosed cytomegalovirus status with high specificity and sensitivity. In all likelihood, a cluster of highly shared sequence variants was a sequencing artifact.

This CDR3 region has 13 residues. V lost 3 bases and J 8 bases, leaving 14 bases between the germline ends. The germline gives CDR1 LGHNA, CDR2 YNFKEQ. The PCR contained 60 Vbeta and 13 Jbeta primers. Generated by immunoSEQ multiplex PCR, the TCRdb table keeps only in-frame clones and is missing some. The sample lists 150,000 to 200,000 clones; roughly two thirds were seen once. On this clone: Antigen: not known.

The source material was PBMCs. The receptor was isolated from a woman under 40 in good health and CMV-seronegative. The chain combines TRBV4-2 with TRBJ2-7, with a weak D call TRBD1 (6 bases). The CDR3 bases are TGTGCCAGCAGCCATCAAGGGACACCAAAGCAGTACTTC. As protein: CASSHQGTPKQYF.